This T cell receptor (beta chain) was identified in a study of blood T cell repertoires in COVID-19. For the study at large: Sources were T cells, B-cell-depleted T cells, or PBMCs; the material itself was cDNA or gDNA.

Cohorts were based on clinical histories the participants reported. The germline V gene has CDR1 LNHDA and CDR2 SQIVND (reference sequence). The CDR3 contains 15 residues. V was clipped by 3 bases and J by 2 bases, with 13 bases between them. Assay used: immunoSEQ multiplex PCR; TCRdb lists only in-frame clones, some missing. The sample carries around 200,000 clones, 75% to 90% recorded once. The sequencing sample was made of PBMCs or T cells enriched from blood (not recorded which). The chain joins TRBV19 to TRBJ1-2, with D possibly TRBD1 on 6 matching bases. The TCR sequence derives from a woman in her twenties or thirties who had been exposed to COVID-19. The CDR3 reads CASSIQGQGNYGYTF. CDR3 DNA sequence: TGTGCCAGTAGTATTCAGGGGCAGGGGAACTATGGCTACACCTTC.